The present TCR beta chain was sequenced within a study of blood T cell repertoires in COVID-19. Overall study: The analysed material was cDNA or gDNA that came from T cells, B-cell-depleted T cells, or PBMCs.

Per the study methods: Estimation of nucleated cell counts relied on the amplification of reference gene primers. Assay used: immunoSEQ multiplex PCR; TCRdb lists only in-frame clones, some missing. From that table come the V and J calls and clone size; the DNA was used to work out D and trimming. Of just under 350,000 clones in the sample, around 91% are singletons; the top ten hold 2.5% to 4%. CDR1 is SGHNT and CDR2 is YYREEE in the germline V gene (reference sequence). The CDR3 runs to 12 residues. Trimming took off 3 bases at V and 4 bases at J, with 7 bases between the two ends. The source is a woman under 30 who had recovered from COVID-19. The chain has TRBV5-4 and TRBJ1-2; perhaps TRBD1 as D (5 bases). Sequencing input: peripheral blood. In nucleotides, the CDR3 is TGTGCCAGCAGCTCGGGGGGCTATGGCTACACCTTC. Translating gives CASSSGGYGYTF.